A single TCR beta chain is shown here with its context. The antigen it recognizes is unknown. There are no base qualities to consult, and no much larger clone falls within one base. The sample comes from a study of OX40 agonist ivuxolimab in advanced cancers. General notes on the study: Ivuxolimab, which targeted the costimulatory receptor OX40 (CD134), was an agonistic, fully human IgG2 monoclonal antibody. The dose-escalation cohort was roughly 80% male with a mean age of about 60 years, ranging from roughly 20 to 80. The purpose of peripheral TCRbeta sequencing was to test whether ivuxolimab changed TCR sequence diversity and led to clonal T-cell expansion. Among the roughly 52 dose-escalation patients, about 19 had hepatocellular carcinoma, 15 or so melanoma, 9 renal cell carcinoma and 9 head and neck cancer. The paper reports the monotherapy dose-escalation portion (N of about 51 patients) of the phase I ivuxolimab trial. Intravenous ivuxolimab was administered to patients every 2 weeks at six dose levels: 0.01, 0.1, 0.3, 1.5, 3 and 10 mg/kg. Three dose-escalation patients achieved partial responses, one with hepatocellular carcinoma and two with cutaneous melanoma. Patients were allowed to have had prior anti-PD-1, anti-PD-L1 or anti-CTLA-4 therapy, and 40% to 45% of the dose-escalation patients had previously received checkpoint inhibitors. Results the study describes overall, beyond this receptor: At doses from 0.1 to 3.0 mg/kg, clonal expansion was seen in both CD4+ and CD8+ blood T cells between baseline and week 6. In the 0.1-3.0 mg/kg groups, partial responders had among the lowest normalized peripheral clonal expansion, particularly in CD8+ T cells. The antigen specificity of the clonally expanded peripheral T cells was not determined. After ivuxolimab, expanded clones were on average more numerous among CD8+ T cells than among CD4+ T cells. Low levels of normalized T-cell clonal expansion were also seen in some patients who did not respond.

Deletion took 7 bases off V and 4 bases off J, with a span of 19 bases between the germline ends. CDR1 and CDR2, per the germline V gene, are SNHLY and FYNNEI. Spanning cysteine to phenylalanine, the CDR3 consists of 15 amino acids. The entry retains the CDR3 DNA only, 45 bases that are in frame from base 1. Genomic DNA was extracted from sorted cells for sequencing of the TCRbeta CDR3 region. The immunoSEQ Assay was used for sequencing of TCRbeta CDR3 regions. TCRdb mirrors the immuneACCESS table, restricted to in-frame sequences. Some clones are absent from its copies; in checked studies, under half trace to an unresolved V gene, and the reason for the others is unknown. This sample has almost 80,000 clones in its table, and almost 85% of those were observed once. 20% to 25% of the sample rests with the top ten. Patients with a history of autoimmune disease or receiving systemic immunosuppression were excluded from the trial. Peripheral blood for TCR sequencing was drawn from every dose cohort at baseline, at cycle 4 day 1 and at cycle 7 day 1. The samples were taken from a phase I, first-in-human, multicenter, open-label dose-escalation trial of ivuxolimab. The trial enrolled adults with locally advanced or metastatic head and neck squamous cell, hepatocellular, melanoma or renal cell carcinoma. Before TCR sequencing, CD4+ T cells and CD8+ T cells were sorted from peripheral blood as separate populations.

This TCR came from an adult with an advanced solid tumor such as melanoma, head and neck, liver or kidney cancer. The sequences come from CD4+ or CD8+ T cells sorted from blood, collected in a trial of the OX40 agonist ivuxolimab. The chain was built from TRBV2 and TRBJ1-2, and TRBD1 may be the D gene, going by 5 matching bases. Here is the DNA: TGTGCCAGCATTTCAAACGGGGGGACGGTCTATGGCTACACCTTC. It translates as CASISNGGTVYGYTF.